The subject of this entry is one T cell receptor beta chain. This specimen belongs to a study of CD8+ T cells in alopecia areata. As for the study in general: Patients remained on tofacitinib for 6 to 18 months and then went 6 months without it.

Isolated RNA was reverse transcribed into cDNA used as the sequencing template. Data came from immunoSEQ multiplex PCR; TCRdb stores just in-frame clones and leaves some out. The table includes about 200,000 clones, around three fifths detected once. This material consisted of CD4+ T cells sorted from blood, taken at week 0. The sequence derives from a human donor with alopecia areata.

CDR3 in amino acids: CASSNTPLRDIQYF. CDR3 nucleotides: TGTGCCAGCAGCAACACACCCCTGAGGGACATTCAGTACTTC. The chain is built from TRBV9 and TRBJ2-4; D possibly corresponds to TRBD2 (5 bases). CDR3 length equals 14 residues. V lost 4 bases to trimming and J lost 8 bases, with 16 bases between them. Germline V gene data show CDR1 as SGDLS and CDR2 as YYNGEE.